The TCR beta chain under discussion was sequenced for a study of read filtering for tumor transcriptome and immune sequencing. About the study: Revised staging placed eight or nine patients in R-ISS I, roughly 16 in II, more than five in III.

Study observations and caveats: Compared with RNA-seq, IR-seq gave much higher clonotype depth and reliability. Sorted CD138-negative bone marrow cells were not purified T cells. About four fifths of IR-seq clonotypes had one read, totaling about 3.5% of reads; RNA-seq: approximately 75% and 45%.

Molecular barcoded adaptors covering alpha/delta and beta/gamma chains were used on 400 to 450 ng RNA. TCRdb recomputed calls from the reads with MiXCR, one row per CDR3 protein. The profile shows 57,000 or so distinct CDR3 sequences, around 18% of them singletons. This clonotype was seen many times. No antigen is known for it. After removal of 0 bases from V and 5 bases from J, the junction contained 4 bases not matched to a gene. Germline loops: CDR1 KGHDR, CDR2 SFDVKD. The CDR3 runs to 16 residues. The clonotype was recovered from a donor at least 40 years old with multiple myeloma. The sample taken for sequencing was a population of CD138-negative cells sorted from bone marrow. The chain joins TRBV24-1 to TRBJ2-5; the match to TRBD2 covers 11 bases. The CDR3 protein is CATSDLPSGGIETQYF. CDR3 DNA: TGTGCCACCAGTGATTTGCCTAGCGGGGGGATCGAGACCCAGTACTTC.